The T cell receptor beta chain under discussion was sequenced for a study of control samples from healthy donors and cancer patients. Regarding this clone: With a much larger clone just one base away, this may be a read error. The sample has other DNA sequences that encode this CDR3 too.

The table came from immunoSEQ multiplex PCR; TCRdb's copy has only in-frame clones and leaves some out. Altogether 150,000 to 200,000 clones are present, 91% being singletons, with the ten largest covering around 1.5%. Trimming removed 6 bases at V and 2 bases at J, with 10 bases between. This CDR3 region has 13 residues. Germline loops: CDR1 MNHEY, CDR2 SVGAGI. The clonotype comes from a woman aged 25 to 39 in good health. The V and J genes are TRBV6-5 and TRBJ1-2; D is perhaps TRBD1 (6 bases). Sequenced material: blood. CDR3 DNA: TGTGCCAGCAGCCCGACAGGAAACTATGGCTACACCTTC. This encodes CASSPTGNYGYTF.